Listed here are 28 T cell receptor beta chains from one sample, sequenced in a study of identical twins. One entry per CDR3 protein results from TCRdb running MiXCR on the 5' RACE reads. The table shows 450,000 to 650,000 distinct CDR3 sequences, with around 15% occurring only once. The sample was also reused in another study, on yellow fever vaccine responses in identical twins.

The specimen sequenced was CD4+ T cells sorted from blood. The origin of the receptors is a woman younger than 30 in good health.

The gene calls are TRBV6-1 and TRBJ2-7; unclear D gene. The CDR3 totals 14 residues. The germline V gene encodes CDR1 MNHNS and CDR2 SASEGT. V lost 1 base and J 3 bases, leaving 10 bases between the germline ends. This CDR3 reads CASSEGPPGYEQYF. DNA for the CDR3: TGTGCCAGCAGTGAAGGCCCCCCTGGCTACGAGCAGTACTTC.

This clonotype was seen ten or more times. The gene calls are TRBV5-1 and TRBJ1-1; D is unclear. With 4 bases removed from V and 0 bases from J, the gap between germline ends came to 7 bases. Germline V CDR1 and CDR2: SGHRS, YFSETQ. The CDR3 is 13 amino acids. The CDR3: CASSPQMNTEAFF. In nucleotides, the CDR3 is TGCGCCAGCAGCCCCCAGATGAACACTGAAGCTTTCTTT.

The gene calls are TRBV7-8 and TRBJ2-5, with D unclear. The CDR3 totals 12 residues. Germline-derived CDR1 and CDR2 are SGHVS and FQNEAQ. V lost 5 bases and J 8 bases, leaving 12 bases between the germline ends. The CDR3 sequence is CASSPSLGTQYF. Here the CDR3 DNA reads TGTGCCAGCAGCCCATCCCTGGGAACCCAGTACTTC.

V and J are TRBV5-4 and TRBJ2-7; TRBD2 aligns across 10 bases. The CDR3 has 15 residues. J lost 7 bases, V lost 0 bases, and 7 bases had no gene match. Germline V gene data show CDR1 as SGHNT and CDR2 as YYREEE (reference sequence). CDR3 in DNA: TGTGCCAGCAGCTTGGGGGCTAGCGGGAGTAAAGAGCAGTACTTC. Protein sequence: CASSLGASGSKEQYF. Combining the CDR3 with reference TRBV5-4 and TRBJ2-7 gives the whole variable domain ETGVTQSPTHLIKTRGQQVTLRCSSQSGHNTVSWYQQALGQGPQFIFQYYREEENGRGNFPPRFSGLQFPNYSSELNVNALELDDSALYLCASSLGASGSKEQYFGPGTRLTVT.

The J gene is TRBJ2-3, the V gene TRBV6-4; the match to TRBD2 covers 12 bases. Germline assignment: CDR1 MRHNA and CDR2 SNTAGT. V dropped 4 bases and J dropped 3; count of bases not matched to a gene: 2. This CDR3 has 15 residues. CDR3 nucleotides: TGTGCCAGCAGTGCGACTAGCGGGAGTACAGATACGCAGTATTTT. Encoded protein: CASSATSGSTDTQYF.

Only a few counts were recorded for this clonotype. This chain uses TRBV3-1 with TRBJ2-1; 8 bases are shared with TRBD2. The CDR3 extends over 15 amino acids. Trimming at V came to 6 bases and at J to 0 bases, leaving 4 bases not matched to a gene. The germline gives CDR1 LGHDT, CDR2 YNNKEL (reference sequence). The CDR3 loop reads CASRFSGNSYNEQFF. The DNA for the CDR3 is TGTGCCAGCAGGTTTAGCGGGAACTCCTACAATGAGCAGTTCTTC.

The rearrangement uses TRBV6-1 and TRBJ2-6; D may match TRBD1 or TRBD2 (5 bases each). Germline V CDR1 and CDR2: MNHNS, SASEGT. V shed 7 bases and J shed 0 bases, with 16 bases lying between them. The CDR3 sequence is 17 residues long. This CDR3 is CASIVGSGTSGANVLTF. The CDR3 DNA is TGTGCCAGCATTGTGGGGTCAGGGACCTCTGGGGCCAACGTCCTGACTTTC.

This chain connects TRBV6-1 to TRBJ1-6, with 8 bases matching TRBD1. The V gene's germline CDR1 is MNHNS and CDR2 SASEGT. The CDR3 has 16 amino acids. Germline trimming cut 6 bases from V and 10 bases from J; bases unmatched to any gene: 14. CDR3 sequence reads: CASSPRPGQGHSPLHF. The CDR3 DNA is TGTGCCAGCAGCCCCAGACCCGGACAGGGCCACTCACCCCTCCACTTT.

This chain's CDR3 is CASSRGGLGGDTQYF. The CDR3 nucleotides are TGTGCCAGCAGTCGCGGGGGACTAGGAGGAGATACGCAGTATTTT. The chain has TRBV6-1 and TRBJ2-3, with TRBD2 matching 8 bases. Germline V lookup: CDR1 MNHNS, CDR2 SASEGT. The ends lost 5 bases at V and 5 bases at J; junction bases unmatched: 9. The CDR3 consists of 15 residues.

The chain couples TRBV29-1 to TRBJ1-2; D not resolved. Per germline, CDR1 SQVTM and CDR2 ANQGSEA. The V end was cut by 2 bases, the J end by 4 bases, with 5 bases between. This CDR3 spans 11 amino acids. CDR3 loop: CSVEPGYGYTF. DNA for the CDR3: TGCAGCGTTGAACCTGGCTATGGCTACACCTTC.

This clonotype was seen a few times. The chain is built from TRBV18 and TRBJ2-7; maybe TRBD1 (6 bases). The germline gives CDR1 KGHSH, CDR2 LQKENI. The V end lost 3 bases, the J end lost 2 bases, and 11 bases lay between the germline ends. The CDR3 covers 14 residues. CDR3 region: CASSPGRQAYEQYF. CDR3 DNA: TGTGCCAGCTCACCGGGGCGACAGGCCTACGAGCAGTACTTC. The whole variable domain, remainder taken from reference TRBV18 and TRBJ2-7, is NAGVMQNPRHLVRRRGQEARLRCSPMKGHSHVYWYRQLPEEGLKFMVYLQKENIIDESGMPKERFSAEFPKEGPSILRIQQVVRGDSAAYFCASSPGRQAYEQYFGPGTRLTVT.

The sample holds a few counts of this clonotype. This rearrangement joins TRBV10-3 to TRBJ2-5; the D is unclear. V was cut by 1 base and J by 2 bases, with 11 bases left in between. Germline V gives CDR1 ENHRY, CDR2 SYGVKD. CDR3 length: 15 amino acids. CDR3 protein: CAISEWAQAQETQYF. Here the CDR3 DNA reads TGTGCCATCAGTGAGTGGGCGCAAGCGCAAGAGACCCAGTACTTC.

This clonotype has only a few counts. This chain joins TRBV15 and TRBJ2-7, with D possibly matching TRBD1 (5 bases). There are 15 residues in the CDR3. V lost 3 bases and J lost 3, with 15 bases in between. Looked up from germline, CDR1 is LNHNV and CDR2 is YYDKDF (reference sequence). The CDR3, as DNA: TGTGCCACCAGCAGTAAAGGGGAAGCACGCTACGAGCAGTACTTC. This gives the protein CATSSKGEARYEQYF.

The CDR3 region is CASKAQADTQYF. CDR3 nucleotides: TGTGCCAGTAAGGCCCAGGCAGATACGCAGTATTTT. V is TRBV19 and J is TRBJ2-3; unclear D gene. The CDR3 consists of 12 residues. The V gene's germline CDR1 is LNHDA and CDR2 SQIVND (reference sequence). The V and J ends lost 7 bases and 4 bases respectively, with 9 bases between them.

This clonotype was detected only a few times. The chain carries TRBV15 and TRBJ1-3; no definite D call. V was pared by 2 bases and J by 4 bases, with 3 bases between. Germline V gives CDR1 LNHNV, CDR2 YYDKDF (reference sequence). The CDR3 loop spans 12 amino acids. CDR3 in amino acids: CATSRTGNTIYF. CDR3 in DNA: TGTGCCACCAGCAGAACCGGAAACACCATATATTTT.

The chain combines TRBV10-3 with TRBJ2-1, with TRBD1 identical over 10 bases. The CDR3 is 15 amino acids. Germline trimming cut 7 bases from V and 12 bases from J; bases unmatched to any gene: 15. CDR1 and CDR2 from the germline V gene are ENHRY and SYGVKD. The CDR3 coding sequence is TGTGCCATCACTCCCGGGACAGGGGAAGGATTAACGCAGTTCTTC. Translating gives CAITPGTGEGLTQFF.

This clonotype was observed at least ten times. The chain uses TRBV12-3 or TRBV12-4 and TRBJ2-2; 13 bases match TRBD2. Trimming cost V 7 bases and J 4 bases; bases outside gene matches: 12. The CDR3 is 18 amino acids. The CDR3: CASTPGLAGWGSTGELFF. The CDR3 region has the DNA TGTGCCAGCACCCCGGGACTAGCGGGATGGGGGAGCACCGGGGAGCTGTTTTTT.

The V and J genes are TRBV5-1 and TRBJ2-3; TRBD2 aligns across 9 bases. The CDR3 is 16 residues long. Unmatched junction bases numbered 12, after V lost 5 bases and J lost 5 bases. Germline CDR1 SGHRS, CDR2 YFSETQ. The CDR3 region has the DNA TGCGCCAGCAGGGTTTTTAGCGGGAGCCCCGGAGATACGCAGTATTTT. This encodes CASRVFSGSPGDTQYF.

This clonotype occurred a few times. The chain links TRBV11-2 to TRBJ2-3; D is uncertain. Trimming took 5 bases from V and 3 from J, leaving 18 bases between them. Germline V gene lookup returns CDR1 SGHAT and CDR2 FQNNGV. The length of the CDR3 is 16 residues. In DNA form, the CDR3 reads TGTGCCAGCAGCCTAACCCGATGGATGTCAACAGATACGCAGTATTTT. Translating it yields CASSLTRWMSTDTQYF.

The V gene is TRBV28, the J gene TRBJ2-7; D may be TRBD2 (5 bases). Germline V lookup: CDR1 MDHEN, CDR2 SYDVKM. Trimming took off 3 bases at V and 5 bases at J, with 17 bases between the two ends. The CDR3 length is 15 residues. In DNA, the CDR3 is TGTGCCAGCAGTTTCATTGGGGTAGGAGGAAACGAGCAGTACTTC. As protein: CASSFIGVGGNEQYF. The entire variable domain, with the rest obtained from reference TRBV28 and TRBJ2-7, is as follows: DVKVTQSSRYLVKRTGEKVFLECVQDMDHENMFWYRQDPGLGLRLIYFSYDVKMKEKGDIPEGYSVSREKKERFSLILESASTNQTSMYLCASSFIGVGGNEQYFGPGTRLTVT.

V and J are TRBV4-1 and TRBJ2-1; 7 bases are shared with TRBD2. This CDR3 has 17 residues. V shed 2 bases and J 2 bases; nucleotides not matched to a gene: 9. CDR1 is MGHRA, CDR2 YSYEKL, per germline. CDR3 sequence: CASSQTLAAVTYNEQFF. The CDR3 bases are TGCGCCAGCAGCCAAACCCTAGCGGCAGTTACCTACAATGAGCAGTTCTTC.

J is TRBJ1-2 and V is TRBV11-3, with D maybe TRBD1 (5 bases). Trimming pared 5 bases from V and 7 bases from J, leaving 14 bases between. The germline V gene encodes CDR1 SGHNT and CDR2 YENEEA. The CDR3 is 13 amino acids. The CDR3 sequence is CASSVGTAGGYTF. In DNA, the CDR3 is TGTGCCAGCAGCGTAGGGACCGCGGGTGGCTACACCTTC.

The chain has TRBV7-9 and TRBJ1-1, with D perhaps TRBD1 (5 bases). Germline loops: CDR1 SEHNR, CDR2 FQNEAQ (reference sequence). The V and J ends lost 1 base and 4 bases respectively, with 10 bases between them. The CDR3 extends over 14 amino acids. The CDR3 sequence: CASSLGVGGTEAFF. CDR3 in DNA: TGTGCCAGCAGCTTAGGGGTGGGGGGCACTGAAGCTTTCTTT. The whole variable domain, filled in from reference TRBV7-9 and TRBJ1-1, reads DTGVSQNPRHKITKRGQNVTFRCDPISEHNRLYWYRQTLGQGPEFLTYFQNEAQLEKSRLLSDRFSAERPKGSFSTLEIQRTEQGDSAMYLCASSLGVGGTEAFFGQGTRLTVV.

The chain joins TRBV29-1 to TRBJ2-3; no clear D gene. V lost 5 bases and J lost 0, with 9 bases in between. This CDR3 contains 13 residues. Germline V lookup: CDR1 SQVTM, CDR2 ANQGSEA. CDR3 sequence (DNA): TGCAGCGTTTTCGGAGCTAGCACAGATACGCAGTATTTT. Residues: CSVFGASTDTQYF.

The J gene is TRBJ2-3, the V gene TRBV20-1; D call uncertain. The V end lost 3 bases, the J end lost 2 bases, and 6 bases lay between the germline ends. There are 12 residues in the CDR3. Germline CDR1 and CDR2: DFQATT and SNEGSKA (reference sequence). The CDR3 bases are TGCAGTGCTAGTCACGACACAGATACGCAGTATTTT. This encodes CSASHDTDTQYF.

The chain links TRBV10-1 to TRBJ2-1; no firm D call. The V gene's germline CDR1 is WNHNN and CDR2 SYGVQD (reference sequence). V lost 2 bases to trimming and J lost 7 bases, with 12 bases between them. The CDR3 has 14 residues. The DNA of the CDR3 is TGCGCCAGCAGTGAGATGGTCGGGCAGAATGAGCAGTTCTTC. Residues: CASSEMVGQNEQFF.

This rearrangement joins TRBV7-8 to TRBJ2-3; D unresolved. V lost 1 base to trimming and J lost 0 bases, with 11 bases between them. The CDR3 length is 16 residues. CDR1 and CDR2 (germline): SGHVS, FQNEAQ. Here the CDR3 DNA reads TGTGCCAGCAGCTTAGAGGGCAGCCTAAGCACAGATACGCAGTATTTT. This codes for CASSLEGSLSTDTQYF.

This clonotype was observed a few times. This chain uses TRBV28 with TRBJ2-1; D is possibly TRBD2 (6 bases). The CDR3 totals 15 residues. V lost 6 bases, J lost 5 bases, and 17 bases lay in between. Per the germline V gene, CDR1 is MDHEN and CDR2 is SYDVKM. The CDR3 spells CASSPGGSGNNEQFF. As DNA, the CDR3 is TGTGCCAGCAGCCCTGGGGGTAGCGGTAACAATGAGCAGTTCTTC.